The entry below gives a single TCR beta chain sequence along with its context. Per the authors' pipeline: Amplification of reference gene primers was used by the study to estimate nucleated cell counts. This table comes from immunoSEQ multiplex PCR, and its TCRdb copy is limited to in-frame clones, with some not included. V and J calls and clone size come straight from that table; D and trimming were deduced from the DNA. The table lists some 150,000 clones, 86% of them singletons, with over 9.5% in the top ten. These data belong to a study of blood T cell repertoires in COVID-19. Across the whole study: Samples taken during acute and convalescent COVID-19 were collected in the United States, Italy and Spain. Nucleic acid was either cDNA or gDNA, and it came from T cells, B-cell-depleted T cells, or PBMCs.

Germline CDR1 KGHDR, CDR2 SFDVKD. The ends lost 3 bases at V and 5 bases at J; junction bases unmatched: 3. The CDR3 length is 15 residues. This chain joins TRBV24-1 and TRBJ2-2; 9 bases are a match to TRBD1. This receptor was obtained from a woman aged 60-75 years with COVID-19, enrolled during active disease. The sequenced material came from peripheral blood. This CDR3 reads CATSDPGQGTGELFF. The CDR3, as DNA: TGTGCCACCAGTGATCCGGGACAGGGAACCGGGGAGCTGTTTTTT.